The 10 T cell receptor beta chains presented below share a single source sample, sequenced in a study of regulatory T cells in long-lasting Graves disease. This sample's time point: persistent/refractory GD, antithyroid drugs over 5 years with positive TRAb. Construction of the TCR library relied on RNA isolated from PBMCs. TCR beta libraries were built with iRepertoire HTBI primers and Arm-PCR of CDR3 regions. TCRdb independently ran MiXCR on the multiplex PCR reads; one entry per CDR3 protein. The table includes nearly 350,000 distinct CDR3 sequences, 15% to 20% detected once. The sample was peripheral blood mononuclear cells (PBMCs), taken when the disease was refractory, from a patient treated with antithyroid drugs. The source of these receptors is a female donor with Graves disease.

J is TRBJ1-6 and V is TRBV30; TRBD1 aligns across 7 bases. V gave up 4 bases and J gave up 6 bases; unmatched junction bases: 18. This CDR3 comprises 18 residues. Germline V gene sequence: CDR1 GTSNPN, CDR2 SVGIG (reference sequence). CDR3 sequence reads: CAWNRDRAPLISNSPLHF. CDR3 bases: TGTGCCTGGAATCGCGACAGGGCCCCTCTCATTTCTAATTCACCCCTCCACTTT.

This clonotype was seen at least ten times. The chain links TRBV20-1 to TRBJ1-2, with TRBD1 identical over 7 bases. Germline lookup yields CDR1 DFQATT and CDR2 SNEGSKA (reference sequence). V lost 3 bases and J lost 8; bases outside the gene matches: 15. This CDR3 region has 15 residues. CDR3 bases: TGCAGTGCTAGTTTGCTGGGGACAGAAGAGCTCGGCTACACCTTC. As protein: CSASLLGTEELGYTF.

This clonotype has only a few counts. The V and J genes are TRBV6-5 and TRBJ1-1; tentative D call: TRBD1 (5 bases). Germline V gene lookup returns CDR1 MNHEY and CDR2 SVGAGI. CDR3 length: 15 residues. V lost 3 bases and J 1 base, leaving 12 bases between the germline ends. CDR3 in amino acids: CASSYDPGGNTEAFF. The CDR3 bases are TGTGCCAGCAGTTATGATCCTGGGGGGAACACTGAAGCTTTCTTT.

This clonotype was detected a few times. V gene TRBV19 combines with J gene TRBJ1-6; TRBD1 is a possible D gene (5 bases). Deletions cut 3 bases from V and 9 bases from J, with 15 bases between. CDR1 and CDR2 (germline): LNHDA, SQIVND (reference sequence). The CDR3 has 15 amino acids. This chain's CDR3 is CASSIGAGRVSPLHF. The CDR3 nucleotides are TGTGCCAGTAGTATCGGGGCAGGGCGAGTTTCACCCCTCCACTTT.

The chain combines TRBV29-1 with TRBJ2-2; D might be TRBD1 or TRBD2, each matching 5 bases. The CDR3 has 12 amino acids. V lost 4 bases to trimming and J lost 6 bases, with 9 bases between them. The germline gives CDR1 SQVTM, CDR2 ANQGSEA. The CDR3 protein is CSVGMGAGELFF. The CDR3 bases are TGCAGCGTTGGGATGGGGGCCGGGGAGCTGTTTTTT.

This clonotype was observed a few times. This sequence joins TRBV3-1 and TRBJ1-6; the D gene is possibly TRBD1 (5 bases). CDR3 size: 13 residues. The germline V gene has CDR1 LGHDT and CDR2 YNNKEL (reference sequence). Between the trimmed V and J ends, which lost 10 bases and 2 bases, there was a span of 9 bases. The CDR3 sequence is CATADTYNSPLHF. The CDR3 DNA follows: TGTGCCACTGCGGACACCTATAATTCACCCCTCCACTTT.

This clonotype was counted at least ten times. J is TRBJ2-4 and V is TRBV28; perhaps TRBD1 as D (5 bases). Germline V gene lookup returns CDR1 MDHEN and CDR2 SYDVKM. The ends were cut back, 1 base at V and 0 bases at J, with 19 bases in the middle. This CDR3 has 19 residues. CDR3 sequence reads: CASSLFRDRRGIAKNIQYF. CDR3 in DNA: TGTGCCAGCAGTTTATTCCGAGACAGAAGAGGCATAGCCAAAAACATTCAGTACTTC.

With respect to this clonotype: Given a much more abundant clone one base away, this may be a read error. The final CDR3 position lacks the conserved phenylalanine or tryptophan, pointing to a likely read error. The DNA for the CDR3 is TGCGCCAGCAGTGAGAAACGGGGAAGGGATGGCTACACCTCC. Residues: CASSEKRGRDGYTS. This chain connects TRBV10-1 to TRBJ1-2; D is uncertain. Germline V gene sequence: CDR1 WNHNN, CDR2 SYGVQD (reference sequence). The CDR3 has 14 residues. The V and J ends lost 2 bases and 6 bases respectively, with 13 bases between them.

Many counts were recorded for this clonotype. This chain uses TRBV6-1 with TRBJ2-7, with 10 bases lining up with TRBD2. Germline-derived CDR1 and CDR2 are MNHNS and SASEGT. After removal of 6 bases from V and 0 bases from J, the junction contained 2 bases not matched to a gene. This CDR3 is 14 amino acids long. This chain's CDR3 is CASRRTSGSYEQYF. The DNA of the CDR3 is TGTGCCAGCAGAAGGACTAGCGGCTCCTACGAGCAGTACTTC.

The chain has TRBV18 and TRBJ1-6; D not certain. V dropped 3 bases and J dropped 7 bases, with 13 bases sitting between them. The V gene's germline CDR1 is KGHSH and CDR2 LQKENI. The CDR3 contains 15 residues. Here the CDR3 DNA reads TGTGCCAGCTCACCTATATCGTCGGGGAATTCACCCCTCCACTTT. Translation: CASSPISSGNSPLHF. The complete variable domain, with remaining parts taken from reference TRBV18 and TRBJ1-6, reads NAGVMQNPRHLVRRRGQEARLRCSPMKGHSHVYWYRQLPEEGLKFMVYLQKENIIDESGMPKERFSAEFPKEGPSILRIQQVVRGDSAAYFCASSPISSGNSPLHFGNGTRLTVT.